This TCR beta chain comes out of a study of metastatic and nonmetastatic thyroid tumors. The overall study: Peripheral blood and tumor or nodule samples from malignant and benign thyroid patients were compared.

Trimming left V 7 bases short and J 4 bases short, with 10 bases between. The CDR3 has 11 residues. CDR1 is GTSNPN and CDR2 is SVGIG in the germline V gene (reference sequence). Broader study findings: It was reportedly found that TCR beta diversity was significantly higher in malignant thyroid tumors than in benign nodules, a difference seen in both blood and tumor samples.

Every patient underwent thyroid surgery untreated. At least ten counts were recorded for this clone. Antigen specificity is unknown. Under the authors' procedure: The study built a papillary thyroid cancer distant-metastasis classifier from CDR3 differences across clinicopathological groups. TCRdb reprocessed the PCR reads using MiXCR. The V and J calls and clone size are TCRdb's, not the authors'. Among 30,000 to 40,000 clones, 18% were seen once, and the ten largest hold under 15%. The sample was blood. The gene calls are TRBV30 and TRBJ1-2, with D possibly matching TRBD1 (5 bases). This receptor was taken from a male donor with papillary thyroid cancer or a benign thyroid nodule (not recorded which). Some clones in this sample may be carry-over from other donors' samples. DNA for the CDR3: TGTGCCTTGCAGGGACCCTATGGCTACACCTTC. Protein sequence: CALQGPYGYTF.